This record covers a single TCR beta chain. The source of the sample is a study of blood T cell repertoires in COVID-19. Produced via immunoSEQ multiplex PCR; TCRdb's table is partial and in-frame only. Of roughly 130,000 clones listed, over 75% are singletons. This CDR3 comprises 15 residues. Germline V gene lookup returns CDR1 LNHDA and CDR2 SQIVND (reference sequence). V was clipped by 4 bases and J by 4 bases; unmatched bases: 6. The clonotype was recovered from a man aged 55-75 years with active or convalescent COVID-19. Sample: peripheral blood. The gene calls are TRBV19 and TRBJ1-2; TRBD1 agrees at 10 bases. The CDR3 region has the DNA TGTGCCAGTAGTACGCGACAGGGGGCCAGCTATGGCTACACCTTC. This translates into CASSTRQGASYGYTF.